The 23 T cell receptor beta chains listed next were all sequenced from one sample in a study of cytomegalovirus exposure and HLA in healthy donors. PCR amplification relied on 60 Vbeta primers (plus 13 Jbeta primers). TCRdb keeps only in-frame clones here, not all; method: immunoSEQ multiplex PCR. The sample has about 190,000 clones; just under 75% are singletons. The sequenced material came from PBMCs. The receptor source for this set is a woman between 25 and 40 years old in good health and CMV-seropositive.

This chain joins TRBV28 and TRBJ1-4; D not certain. The CDR3 sequence is 14 residues long. CDR1 and CDR2 from the germline V gene are MDHEN and SYDVKM. V dropped 6 bases and J dropped 17 bases, with 25 bases sitting between them. The CDR3, as DNA: TGTGCCAGCAGCCGACGACAAACCTTGACAAGTTGTTTTTTT. Its protein is CASSRRQTLTSCFF.

J is TRBJ2-1 and V is TRBV6-7, with 8 bases aligning to TRBD2. Being an ORF, TRBV6-7 has a function that is uncertain. This CDR3 contains 16 residues. After removal of 0 bases from V and 7 bases from J, the junction contained 8 bases not matched to a gene. CDR3 DNA: TGTGCCAGCAGTTACTCGATGGGACTAGGGGTGAATGAGCAGTTCTTC. Its translation is CASSYSMGLGVNEQFF.

The gene calls are TRBV28 and TRBJ2-7, with 7 nucleotides matching TRBD1. The CDR3 covers 13 residues. J gave up 2 bases and V 7 bases, and 5 bases lay outside the gene matches. Germline-derived CDR1 and CDR2 are MDHEN and SYDVKM. CDR3 amino acids: CASTPQGPYEQYF. In nucleotides, the CDR3 is TGTGCCAGCACTCCACAGGGGCCCTACGAGCAGTACTTC. Combining the CDR3 with reference TRBV28 and TRBJ2-7 gives the whole variable domain DVKVTQSSRYLVKRTGEKVFLECVQDMDHENMFWYRQDPGLGLRLIYFSYDVKMKEKGDIPEGYSVSREKKERFSLILESASTNQTSMYLCASTPQGPYEQYFGPGTRLTVT.

The J gene is TRBJ1-1, the V gene TRBV5-4; possibly TRBD1 for D (6 bases). Deletions cut 6 bases from V and 0 bases from J, with 18 bases between. The CDR3 extends over 16 amino acids. CDR1 and CDR2 (germline): SGHNT, YYREEE (reference sequence). CDR3 protein: CASTNAKDSLNTEAFF. The CDR3 DNA reads as TGTGCCAGCACCAACGCGAAGGACAGCTTGAACACTGAAGCTTTCTTT.

Details on this clone: An end of the junction does not agree with germline; a read error may underlie this. The chain carries TRBV7-9 and TRBJ2-1; 10 bases agree with TRBD2. Germline V gene lookup returns CDR1 SEHNR and CDR2 FQNEAQ (reference sequence). The CDR3 length is 13 residues. The CDR3 region has the DNA TGTGCCAGCAGCCTAGCGGGAGCACGGGAGCAGTTCTTC. Amino acid sequence: CASSLAGAREQFF.

This sequence joins TRBV2 and TRBJ2-7, with TRBD1 as a possible D gene (6 bases). V dropped 5 bases and J dropped 4 bases, with 15 bases sitting between them. CDR1 is SNHLY, CDR2 FYNNEI, per germline. The CDR3 has 14 amino acids. The CDR3 loop reads CASSKQGRGYEQYF. CDR3 in DNA: TGTGCCAGCAGTAAACAGGGACGAGGGTACGAGCAGTACTTC.

The V and J genes are TRBV19 and TRBJ1-2, with 7 bases matching TRBD1. CDR3 length equals 11 residues. Germline CDR1 LNHDA, CDR2 SQIVND (reference sequence). With V trimmed by 10 bases and J by 6 bases, 5 bases remained unmatched. The CDR3 spells CATYRGDGYTF. CDR3 in DNA: TGTGCCACTTACAGGGGCGATGGCTACACCTTC.

The chain has TRBV7-9 and TRBJ1-6; D gene uncertain. The CDR3 sequence is 14 residues long. The germline V and J ends were trimmed by 3 bases and 5 bases, with 8 bases remaining between them. CDR1 SEHNR and CDR2 FQNEAQ come from the germline V gene (reference sequence). CDR3 in amino acids: CASSFAGDNSPLHF. The CDR3 bases are TGTGCCAGCAGCTTTGCGGGAGATAATTCACCCCTCCACTTT.

The genes are TRBV18 and TRBJ1-1, with 7 bases identical to TRBD1. V lost 3 bases and J lost 4; bases outside the gene matches: 11. CDR1 and CDR2 from the germline V gene are KGHSH and LQKENI. The CDR3 length is 16 residues. The CDR3, as DNA: TGTGCCAGCTCACCGAAGGGGGCCTGGGGAGGCACTGAAGCTTTCTTT. Amino acid sequence: CASSPKGAWGGTEAFF.

This chain connects TRBV6-5 to TRBJ2-7, with D possibly matching TRBD2 (8 bases). The CDR3 has 14 amino acids. CDR1 and CDR2 from the germline V gene are MNHEY and SVGAGI. The V gene lost 9 bases and the J gene lost 2 bases, with 17 bases spanning the gap. The CDR3 DNA reads as TGTGCCAGTAAGGCCGGGAGGGGGCCCTACGAGCAGTACTTC. Translating gives CASKAGRGPYEQYF.

This sequence joins TRBV28 and TRBJ2-5, with TRBD1 matching over 8 bases. V trimming: 6 bases; J trimming: 2 bases; junction bases outside the gene matches: 11. The length of the CDR3 is 16 residues. Germline assignment: CDR1 MDHEN and CDR2 SYDVKM. The CDR3 protein is CASSSPGTGLQETQYF. CDR3 DNA: TGTGCCAGCAGCTCACCCGGGACAGGCTTACAAGAGACCCAGTACTTC.

The V and J genes are TRBV28 and TRBJ2-2; no clear D gene. The length of the CDR3 is 16 residues. Trimming took 2 bases from V and 1 from J, leaving 11 bases between them. From germline, CDR1 is MDHEN and CDR2 SYDVKM. The CDR3 DNA sequence: TGTGCCAGCAGTTTAATGCATGTAGAGAACACCGGGGAGCTGTTTTTT. Amino acid sequence: CASSLMHVENTGELFF. The full variable domain, in which reference TRBV28 and TRBJ2-2 provide the parts outside the CDR3, is DVKVTQSSRYLVKRTGEKVFLECVQDMDHENMFWYRQDPGLGLRLIYFSYDVKMKEKGDIPEGYSVSREKKERFSLILESASTNQTSMYLCASSLMHVENTGELFFGEGSRLTVL.

This clone was counted a single time. The V and J genes are TRBV4-2 and TRBJ2-3; D is unresolved. CDR1 and CDR2 from the germline V gene are LGHNA and YNFKEQ. The V and J ends lost 0 bases and 5 bases respectively, with 12 bases between them. This CDR3 region has 15 residues. Written as DNA, the CDR3 is TGTGCCAGCAGCCAAGATGGCTCGGGTAAAGATACGCAGTATTTT. It specifies CASSQDGSGKDTQYF.

This clone occurred a few times. Other DNA sequences within the sample encode an identical CDR3. This sequence joins TRBV6-5 and TRBJ1-3; TRBD1 matches at 10 bases. The germline V gene encodes CDR1 MNHEY and CDR2 SVGAGI. The CDR3 extends over 15 amino acids. With V trimmed by 6 bases and J by 3 bases, 5 bases remained unmatched. This CDR3 is CASSSTGGSGNTIYF. The CDR3 DNA reads TGTGCCAGCAGCTCGACAGGGGGCAGTGGAAACACCATATATTTT.

The V call is TRBV4-1, the J call TRBJ2-7, with D possibly TRBD1 on 6 matching bases. Trimming removed 0 bases at V and 7 bases at J, with 16 bases between. Germline-derived CDR1 and CDR2 are MGHRA and YSYEKL. CDR3 length: 15 amino acids. The CDR3 protein is CASSQDTGRVVEQYF. The CDR3, as DNA: TGCGCCAGCAGCCAAGATACAGGGCGCGTTGTTGAGCAGTACTTC.

The CDR3 region is CASSVGFSRYEQYF. The CDR3 nucleotides are TGTGCCAGTAGTGTCGGTTTTAGTCGCTACGAGCAGTACTTC. The genes are TRBV19 and TRBJ2-7, with D unresolved. CDR3 size: 14 residues. V lost 5 bases and J lost 3, with 14 bases in between. Germline V lookup: CDR1 LNHDA, CDR2 SQIVND (reference sequence).

This chain connects TRBV5-4 to TRBJ1-2; 10 bases are a match to TRBD1. This CDR3 has 13 residues. Germline assignment: CDR1 SGHNT and CDR2 YYREEE (reference sequence). The ends lost 4 bases at V and 8 bases at J; junction bases unmatched: 5. CDR3 region: CASSLGTGEGYTF. The CDR3, as DNA: TGTGCCAGCAGCCTCGGGACAGGGGAAGGCTACACCTTC.

The chain employs TRBV18 and TRBJ1-1; TRBD1 is a possible D gene (5 bases). The CDR3 extends over 13 amino acids. Trimming left V 6 bases short and J 5 bases short, with 13 bases between. Germline CDR1 and CDR2: KGHSH and LQKENI. This CDR3 is CASSSGAQTEAFF. CDR3 in DNA: TGTGCCAGCTCCTCTGGGGCGCAGACTGAAGCTTTCTTT.

DNA for the CDR3: TGTGCCAGCATCGCCCTATCGGGAGGAATCGGGGAGCTGTTTTTT. Encoded protein: CASIALSGGIGELFF. This chain joins TRBV6-1 and TRBJ2-2, with 7 bases fitting TRBD2. J was trimmed by 7 bases and V by 7 bases; bases with no gene match: 12. The CDR3 has 15 residues. Germline assignment: CDR1 MNHNS and CDR2 SASEGT.

The genes are TRBV29-1 and TRBJ2-1, with TRBD2 matching over 7 bases. CDR1 is SQVTM, CDR2 ANQGSEA, per germline. V lost 5 bases to trimming and J lost 12 bases; unmatched junction nucleotides: 7. The CDR3 spans 11 residues. DNA for the CDR3: TGCAGCGTTCCTTATTCGGGAGGGCAGTTCTTC. It specifies CSVPYSGGQFF.

This sequence joins TRBV23-1 and TRBJ2-3, with D maybe TRBD1 (5 bases). TRBV23-1 is filed as an ORF, its function uncertain. V gave up 0 bases and J gave up 1 base, with 11 bases separating them. This CDR3 region has 16 residues. This chain's CDR3 is CASSQSLQACTDTQYF. As DNA, the CDR3 is TGCGCCAGCAGTCAATCGCTACAGGCTTGCACAGATACGCAGTATTTT.

The chain employs TRBV5-5 and TRBJ1-1; D is ambiguous. Trimming removed 0 bases from V and 0 bases from J, with 9 bases in between. This CDR3 is 15 amino acids long. Germline CDR1 and CDR2: SGHKS and YYEKEE (reference sequence). CDR3 residues: CASSLERGVNTEAFF. Here the CDR3 DNA reads TGTGCCAGCAGCTTGGAACGGGGAGTGAACACTGAAGCTTTCTTT.

This clone was recorded a few times. This chain joins TRBV2 and TRBJ2-7; TRBD2 matches at 9 bases. CDR3 length equals 13 residues. Unmatched junction bases numbered 10, after V lost 6 bases and J lost 10 bases. CDR1 SNHLY and CDR2 FYNNEI come from the germline V gene. CDR3 coding DNA: TGTGCCAGCAGGATATTAGGACTAGCGCTACAGTACTTC. Protein: CASRILGLALQYF. Variable domain in full (rest from reference TRBV2 and TRBJ2-7): EPEVTQTPSHQVTQMGQEVILRCVPISNHLYFYWYRQILGQKVEFLVSFYNNEISEKSEIFDDQFSVERPDGSNFTLKIRSTKLEDSAMYFCASRILGLALQYFGPGTRLTVT.